What follows are 32 T cell receptor beta chains derived from one specimen sequenced in a study of human thymus T cells. The thymus tissue came from resections taken during corrective heart surgery. This table comes from immunoSEQ multiplex PCR, and its TCRdb copy is limited to in-frame clones, with some not included. The sample yields some 120,000 clones, approximately 96% seen once. The specimen was thymus tissue. The receptor source for this set is a boy in the first two years of life with a congenital heart defect but otherwise immunologically healthy.

The V and J genes are TRBV4-2 and TRBJ2-3, with 14 bases aligning to TRBD2. The CDR3 length is 20 residues. With V trimmed by 4 bases and J by 0 bases, 12 bases remained unmatched. Looked up from germline, CDR1 is LGHNA and CDR2 is YNFKEQ. The CDR3 region is CASSPDLGLAGGPSTDTQYF. The CDR3 DNA follows: TGTGCCAGCAGCCCCGACCTAGGACTAGCGGGGGGTCCTAGCACAGATACGCAGTATTTT.

In DNA form, the CDR3 reads TGTGCCAGCAGTCCGTTATCCGGGAGGGTACATAATTCACCCCTCCACTTT. It yields the protein CASSPLSGRVHNSPLHF. The gene calls are TRBV2 and TRBJ1-6; D remains ambiguous. With 5 bases removed from V and 5 bases from J, the gap between germline ends came to 19 bases. The germline V gene has CDR1 SNHLY and CDR2 FYNNEI. This CDR3 comprises 17 residues.

V is TRBV14 and J is TRBJ2-5, with D maybe TRBD1 (6 bases). From germline, CDR1 is SGHDN and CDR2 FVKESK. V lost 0 bases to trimming and J lost 2 bases, with 16 bases between them. CDR3 size: 17 residues. CDR3 in amino acids: CASSQDPGASWQETQYF. CDR3 nucleotide sequence: TGTGCCAGCAGCCAAGACCCAGGGGCTAGTTGGCAAGAGACCCAGTACTTC.

The CDR3 protein is CASSSYEEEETQYF. CDR3 DNA sequence: TGTGCCAGCAGTTCATACGAGGAGGAAGAGACCCAGTACTTC. The chain joins TRBV28 to TRBJ2-5; TRBD2 might be the D (5 bases). Germline assignment: CDR1 MDHEN and CDR2 SYDVKM. V was shortened by 4 bases and J by 3 bases, with 12 bases between the two germline ends. This CDR3 has 14 amino acids.

The genes are TRBV9 and TRBJ1-1, with D tentatively TRBD1 (5 bases). The CDR3 length is 17 residues. Trimming cost V 0 bases and J 4 bases, with 19 bases left between them. The V gene's germline CDR1 is SGDLS and CDR2 YYNGEE. CDR3 in DNA: TGTGCCAGCAGCGTAGGGCCCCGGGGGATAGGAGGCACTGAAGCTTTCTTT. It codes for CASSVGPRGIGGTEAFF.

The J gene is TRBJ2-7, the V gene TRBV6-6; D unclear. Germline V gene data show CDR1 as MNHNY and CDR2 as SVGAGI (reference sequence). This CDR3 contains 14 residues. The V and J ends lost 6 bases and 6 bases respectively, with 18 bases between them. CDR3 coding DNA: TGTGCCAGCAGCCCGCAGTCGGTTTCTTGCGAGCAGTACTTC. This gives the protein CASSPQSVSCEQYF.

The chain has TRBV5-1 and TRBJ1-4; D might be TRBD1 (5 bases). The length of the CDR3 is 15 residues. Trimming left V 3 bases short and J 6 bases short, with 15 bases between. Germline V gene lookup returns CDR1 SGHRS and CDR2 YFSETQ. CDR3 sequence: CASSCYRIGHEKLFF. As DNA, the CDR3 is TGCGCCAGCAGCTGTTACAGGATAGGGCATGAAAAACTGTTTTTT.

The chain employs TRBV5-4 and TRBJ2-3; D is undetermined. Trimming took 2 bases from V and 1 from J, leaving 14 bases between them. This CDR3 is built from 16 residues. Germline lookup yields CDR1 SGHNT and CDR2 YYREEE (reference sequence). CDR3 in amino acids: CASSLNLVAGTDTQYF. CDR3 sequence (DNA): TGTGCCAGCAGCTTAAACCTCGTTGCTGGCACAGATACGCAGTATTTT.

The chain joins TRBV10-3 to TRBJ1-2, with 7 nucleotides matching TRBD1. Germline CDR1 and CDR2: ENHRY and SYGVKD. The CDR3 loop spans 14 amino acids. The ends lost 8 bases at V and 4 bases at J; junction bases unmatched: 10. The CDR3 region has the DNA TGTGCCATCGGTGCCTTCAGGGGGAGCTATGGCTACACCTTC. The encoded protein is CAIGAFRGSYGYTF.

The sample holds one count of this clone. The chain combines TRBV5-1 with TRBJ2-3; D call uncertain. The CDR3 is 15 residues long. From germline, CDR1 is SGHRS and CDR2 YFSETQ. V dropped 1 base and J dropped 5 bases, with 14 bases sitting between them. In DNA form, the CDR3 reads TGCGCCAGCAGCTTGAAAAGTAGGGCGGTAGATACGCAGTATTTT. Its protein is CASSLKSRAVDTQYF.

V is TRBV5-1 and J is TRBJ2-7; no reliable D call. Germline V CDR1 and CDR2: SGHRS, YFSETQ. The V gene lost 4 bases and the J gene lost 2 bases, with 22 bases spanning the gap. The CDR3 totals 17 residues. This CDR3 is CASSPSGSGSGPYEQYF. Written as DNA, the CDR3 is TGCGCCAGCAGCCCGTCGGGTAGTGGGTCCGGCCCCTACGAGCAGTACTTC.

The rearrangement uses TRBV7-3 and TRBJ2-3, with 10 bases lining up with TRBD1. Germline lookup yields CDR1 SGHTA and CDR2 FQGTGA. The CDR3 runs to 15 residues. J was trimmed by 6 bases and V by 5 bases; bases with no gene match: 8. The CDR3 loop is CASSPRTGGSDTQYF. As DNA, the CDR3 is TGTGCCAGCAGCCCTCGGACAGGGGGATCGGATACGCAGTATTTT.

The chain joins TRBV7-2 to TRBJ2-7; TRBD1 might be the D (6 bases). V was cut by 1 base and J by 2 bases, with 12 bases left in between. CDR3 length: 15 amino acids. Germline values: CDR1 SGHTA, CDR2 FQGNSA. DNA of the CDR3: TGTGCCAGCAGCTTAGGCTGGACAGCGGCCTACGAGCAGTACTTC. Its translation: CASSLGWTAAYEQYF.

This clone was counted a single time. This sequence joins TRBV5-1 and TRBJ2-6; D is undetermined. V lost 1 base to trimming and J lost 3 bases, with 11 bases between them. The CDR3 runs 16 residues. Germline V CDR1 and CDR2: SGHRS, YFSETQ. The CDR3 nucleotides read TGCGCCAGCAGCTTGATTGGGTTCAGTGGGGCCAACGTCCTGACTTTC. Translated: CASSLIGFSGANVLTF. Drawing the rest from reference TRBV5-1 and TRBJ2-6, the complete variable domain is KAGVTQTPRYLIKTRGQQVTLSCSPISGHRSVSWYQQTPGQGLQFLFEYFSETQRNKGNFPGRFSGRQFSNSRSEMNVSTLELGDSALYLCASSLIGFSGANVLTFGAGSRLTVL.

This sequence joins TRBV19 and TRBJ2-7, with TRBD2 matching 8 bases. This CDR3 is 17 amino acids long. Germline CDR1 and CDR2: LNHDA and SQIVND (reference sequence). The V segment lost 1 base and the J segment 2 bases; nucleotides outside the gene matches: 10. CDR3 coding DNA: TGTGCCAGTAGTATAGGATTCGCCAGGCGGGGGGCCTACGAGCAGTACTTC. It specifies CASSIGFARRGAYEQYF.

The rearrangement links TRBV27 to TRBJ2-3; D ambiguous. Trimming removed 5 bases at V and 1 base at J, with 10 bases between. Germline V gene sequence: CDR1 MNHEY, CDR2 SMNVEV (reference sequence). This CDR3 region has 14 residues. The DNA for the CDR3 is TGTGCCAGCAGTCTTATCGGTGGCACAGATACGCAGTATTTT. This translates into CASSLIGGTDTQYF.

The chain has TRBV4-1 and TRBJ1-3; D is ambiguous. The CDR3 spans 15 residues. CDR1 and CDR2 from the germline V gene are MGHRA and YSYEKL. V was trimmed by 1 base and J by 4 bases, leaving 11 bases between them. CDR3: CASSQVEGSGNTIYF. CDR3 coding DNA: TGCGCCAGCAGCCAAGTTGAGGGATCAGGAAACACCATATATTTT.

The CDR3 loop reads CASRRDRGRSTEAFF. CDR3 nucleotides: TGTGCCAGTAGACGGGACAGGGGGCGGTCTACTGAAGCTTTCTTT. The chain links TRBV19 to TRBJ1-1; 12 bases line up with TRBD1. Trimming took 6 bases from V and 5 from J; bases not matched to a gene: 7. The germline gives CDR1 LNHDA, CDR2 SQIVND (reference sequence). The CDR3 runs 15 residues.

The chain employs TRBV2 and TRBJ2-3; D is perhaps TRBD2 (5 bases). The V gene lost 0 bases and the J gene lost 2 bases, with 21 bases spanning the gap. The CDR3 spans 19 residues. The germline V gene encodes CDR1 SNHLY and CDR2 FYNNEI. CDR3 amino acids: CASSEAPGIREQLTDTQYF. The CDR3 DNA reads TGTGCCAGCAGTGAAGCGCCCGGAATCCGGGAACAACTCACAGATACGCAGTATTTT.

V gene TRBV5-6 combines with J gene TRBJ2-5; 8 bases are shared with TRBD1. The CDR3 extends over 18 amino acids. Losses at the gene ends were 1 base for V and 5 bases for J; bases not matched to a gene: 16. Germline V CDR1 and CDR2: SGHDT, YYEEEE. The CDR3 coding sequence is TGTGCCAGCAGCTTGAACCAGGGGGCAAGCTTATTGAAGGAGACCCAGTACTTC. Amino acids: CASSLNQGASLLKETQYF.

CDR3 loop: CASSPLGWSNQPQHF. CDR3 sequence (DNA): TGCGCCAGCAGTCCCCTGGGATGGAGCAATCAGCCCCAGCATTTT. The V gene is TRBV5-1, the J gene TRBJ1-5; D gene unclear. Germline V CDR1 and CDR2: SGHRS, YFSETQ. Deletions cut 5 bases from V and 1 base from J, with 13 bases between. The CDR3 is 15 residues long.

This chain joins TRBV13 and TRBJ2-1; tentatively, D is TRBD2 (6 bases). The germline V gene has CDR1 PRHDT and CDR2 FYEKMQ (reference sequence). V shed 0 bases and J shed 0 bases, with 12 bases lying between them. The CDR3 consists of 17 residues. In DNA, the CDR3 is TGTGCCAGCAGCTTAGGCCGGGGGATATACTCCTACAATGAGCAGTTCTTC. This codes for CASSLGRGIYSYNEQFF.

The chain couples TRBV6-6 to TRBJ1-5; the D is unclear. Germline CDR1 and CDR2: MNHNY and SVGAGI (reference sequence). The germline V and J ends were trimmed by 0 bases and 7 bases, with 4 bases remaining between them. The CDR3 runs to 12 residues. This CDR3 is CASSYSGQPQHF. Here the CDR3 DNA reads TGTGCCAGCAGTTACTCAGGCCAGCCCCAGCATTTT.

The chain links TRBV27 to TRBJ2-1; 8 nucleotides align to TRBD1. The CDR3 is 19 residues long. CDR1 and CDR2 from the germline V gene are MNHEY and SMNVEV (reference sequence). After removal of 5 bases from V and 0 bases from J, the junction contained 15 bases not matched to a gene. The DNA of the CDR3 is TGTGCCAGCAGTCAACCCACCTTAGCAGGGGGCCCCTCCTACAATGAGCAGTTCTTC. This codes for CASSQPTLAGGPSYNEQFF.

This chain joins TRBV5-5 and TRBJ1-5, with D perhaps TRBD1 (5 bases). The germline gives CDR1 SGHKS, CDR2 YYEKEE (reference sequence). This CDR3 has 15 amino acids. Deletions cut 0 bases from V and 6 bases from J, with 13 bases between. As DNA, the CDR3 is TGTGCCAGCAGCTTGGTGTTGGGGGTGGGTCAGCCCCAGCATTTT. Amino acids: CASSLVLGVGQPQHF.

The rearrangement uses TRBV7-2 and TRBJ2-1; D remains ambiguous. The CDR3 consists of 15 residues. Germline lookup yields CDR1 SGHTA and CDR2 FQGNSA. The V end was cut by 2 bases, the J end by 3 bases, with 11 bases between. This chain's CDR3 is CASSLNSGYYNEQFF. CDR3 DNA sequence: TGTGCCAGCAGCTTAAATTCGGGCTACTACAATGAGCAGTTCTTC.

This clone was seen once. The chain combines TRBV30 with TRBJ1-2; D call uncertain. Germline lookup yields CDR1 GTSNPN and CDR2 SVGIG (reference sequence). The V gene lost 2 bases and the J gene lost 5 bases, with 12 bases spanning the gap. The CDR3 runs 13 residues. CDR3 in DNA: TGTGCCTGGAGTCGGACGGGCCCTTATGGCTACACCTTC. This encodes CAWSRTGPYGYTF.

The rearrangement links TRBV7-2 to TRBJ1-5; no clear D. The germline CDR1 and CDR2 sequences are SGHTA and FQGNSA. The CDR3 contains 12 residues. Trimming shortened V by 6 bases and J by 2 bases, and 5 bases separated the two germline ends. CDR3 loop: CASREGNQPQHF. CDR3 sequence (DNA): TGTGCCAGCAGGGAAGGCAATCAGCCCCAGCATTTT.

The chain combines TRBV5-8 with TRBJ2-3; 7 bases line up with TRBD1. Germline CDR1 and CDR2: SGHTS and YDEGEE. The CDR3 sequence is 15 residues long. Losses at the gene ends were 3 bases for V and 0 bases for J; bases not matched to a gene: 4. CDR3: CASSWDRPSTDTQYF. Here the CDR3 DNA reads TGTGCCAGCAGCTGGGACAGACCTAGCACAGATACGCAGTATTTT.

The rearrangement links TRBV4-3 to TRBJ2-7; no clear D. CDR3 size: 15 residues. Germline V gives CDR1 LGHNA, CDR2 YSLEER. V was clipped by 0 bases and J by 2 bases, with 11 bases between them. The CDR3 DNA follows: TGCGCCAGCAGCCAAGATAGAGAACTACCCTACGAGCAGTACTTC. Amino acid sequence: CASSQDRELPYEQYF.

The rearrangement joins TRBV19 to TRBJ2-7, with 9 nucleotides matching TRBD1. Per germline, CDR1 LNHDA and CDR2 SQIVND (reference sequence). CDR3 size: 18 residues. J lost 0 bases, V lost 0 bases, and 9 bases had no gene match. Written as DNA, the CDR3 is TGTGCCAGTAGTATAGACCGGGACAGGGATGGCGACTCCTACGAGCAGTACTTC. It encodes CASSIDRDRDGDSYEQYF.

The chain links TRBV6-5 to TRBJ1-6; D gene ambiguous. The germline CDR1 and CDR2 sequences are MNHEY and SVGAGI. V was shortened by 7 bases and J by 8 bases, with 12 bases between the two germline ends. CDR3 length: 13 residues. CDR3 in amino acids: CASNKSLDSPLHF. The CDR3 DNA reads as TGTGCCAGCAACAAATCATTGGATTCACCCCTCCACTTT.